This T cell receptor beta chain was sequenced in a study of T cell responses to AZD1222 COVID-19 vaccine. As for the study in general: Second-dose intervals near 4 or 12 weeks were combined. Broader study findings: Donors skewed white British and female; clonal diversity was possibly underestimated. The CD4 TCRs associated with vaccination extended across spike and predominated at 160-218 and 743-854. Once two AZD1222 doses were given, Spike-specific TCR breadth and depth went up.

Clones were read by immunoSEQ multiplex PCR, and TCRdb kept only the in-frame ones, dropping some. Of approximately 170,000 clones listed, roughly 93% are singletons. The CDR3 has 13 amino acids. CDR1 is SGHNT, CDR2 YENEEA, per germline. V lost 4 bases to trimming and J lost 4 bases, with 10 bases between them. Details on this clone: What it binds is not known.

The sequenced sample was peripheral blood, obtained on day 0 of AZD1222 vaccination. The V and J genes are TRBV11-3 and TRBJ1-1; D possibly corresponds to TRBD1 (5 bases). This TCR derives from an adult in good health. CDR3 region: CASSSTGVTEAFF. As DNA, the CDR3 is TGTGCCAGCAGCTCTACGGGGGTCACTGAAGCTTTCTTT.